The rows below give T cell receptor beta chains drawn from one sample of a study of blood T cells in healthy people across ages. TCRdb reprocessed the 5' RACE reads via MiXCR and lists one record per CDR3 protein. This sample has 870,000 or so distinct CDR3 sequences, with 29% found just once. Sequenced: blood. These receptors were taken from a woman at least 80 years old in good health. CDR3s include the opening cysteine and the closing phenylalanine or tryptophan. The order of the fields is CDR3 DNA, CDR3 protein, V gene, clone size, J gene, D gene. The D gene is left open where the match is weak. A row's size may be missing; if present it is once, few, many or a size class.

TGTGCCAGCAGTGACCTGACAGGGGGTGGAAATTCACCCCTCCACTTT,CASSDLTGGGNSPLHF,TRBV6-2/TRBV6-3,many,TRBJ1-6,TRBD1
TGTGCCAGCAGCTCCTTAGGGGGGGGTATAGGGGTACCTAATCAGCCCCAGCATTTT,CASSSLGGGIGVPNQPQHF,TRBV7-8,-,TRBJ1-5,-
TGTGCCAGCAGTTTCGAGGGTGGAAACACCATATATTTT,CASSFEGGNTIYF,TRBV12-3/TRBV12-4,few,TRBJ1-3,-
TGTGCCAGCAGTTTAGAATTCTCTGGGGCCAACGTCCTGACTTTC,CASSLEFSGANVLTF,TRBV12-3/TRBV12-4,many,TRBJ2-6,-
TGTGCCAGCAGCCCGGACCTTAAGGATGGCTACACCTTC,CASSPDLKDGYTF,TRBV5-5,-,TRBJ1-2,-
TGCGCCAGCAGCGTCGACTCAGGAGGAAATGAAAAACTGTTTTTT,CASSVDSGGNEKLFF,TRBV5-1,few,TRBJ1-4,-
TGTGCCAGCAGCCAAGGAACAGGGGGCAGTGAAAAACTGTTTTTT,CASSQGTGGSEKLFF,TRBV3-1,-,TRBJ1-4,TRBD1
TGTGCCAGCAGGGTGACTAGGGGAGTCTACGAGCAGTACTTC,CASRVTRGVYEQYF,TRBV6-5,few,TRBJ2-7,-
TGTGCCAGCAGCGTGGGGGTGTCCTCGTCTAGGTCACCCCTCCACTTT,CASSVGVSSSRSPLHF,TRBV7-9,-,TRBJ1-6,-
TGTGCCTGCAGCGGACAGAGATCCTACGAGCAGTACTTC,CACSGQRSYEQYF,TRBV27,-,TRBJ2-7,-
TGTGCCAGCAGTTGCCTTAGCTGCCCAGCCTACAATGAGCAGTTCTTC,CASSCLSCPAYNEQFF,TRBV6-5,many,TRBJ2-1,-